One sample yielded the 24 T cell receptor beta chains listed below, sequenced in a study of prognosis after radiotherapy for stage I lung cancer. TCR beta CDR3 was amplified from genomic DNA by two-round multiplex PCR. Each TRBV and TRBJ gene had its own primer in the first PCR round. TCRdb reprocessed the multiplex PCR reads with MiXCR, giving one entry per CDR3 protein. Here the sample spans around 51,000 distinct CDR3 sequences, 30% to 35% being singletons. Source: PBMCs, taken before or after stereotactic body radiation therapy (not recorded which). These TCRs come from a donor aged 50 or older with non-small cell lung cancer.

This chain uses TRBV2 with TRBJ1-2, with 8 bases that match TRBD1. The CDR3 extends over 16 amino acids. Germline CDR1 reads SNHLY; CDR2 reads FYNNEI. V gave up 10 bases and J gave up 4 bases; unmatched junction bases: 17. The CDR3 region has the DNA TGTGCCATCAGAGGCCGGGACAGGTTAGTGGTCTATGGCTACACCTTC. It yields the protein CAIRGRDRLVVYGYTF.

The chain combines TRBV20-1 with TRBJ2-3, with a weak D call TRBD2 (6 bases). Germline CDR1 reads DFQATT; CDR2 reads SNEGSKA (reference sequence). The CDR3 has 14 amino acids. The germline V and J ends were trimmed by 2 bases and 2 bases, with 11 bases remaining between them. The DNA for the CDR3 is TGCAGTGCTAGACTGGAGGACTACACAGATACGCAGTATTTT. Protein product: CSARLEDYTDTQYF.

This clonotype was detected many times. The rearrangement joins TRBV4-3 to TRBJ1-6; D is unresolved. Trimming removed 1 base at V and 10 bases at J, with 8 bases between. Per the germline V gene, CDR1 is LGHNA and CDR2 is YSLEER. The CDR3 spans 13 residues. The CDR3 DNA is TGCGCCAGCAGCCAAGGACTTGGCTCACCCCTCCACTTT. Translating gives CASSQGLGSPLHF.

V and J are TRBV10-3 and TRBJ1-5, with D tentatively TRBD1 (5 bases). CDR1 is ENHRY, CDR2 SYGVKD, per germline. This CDR3 is 15 amino acids long. V lost 3 bases and J lost 11, with 20 bases in between. As DNA, the CDR3 is TGTGCCATCAGTGAATCGGTAGGGGCCCCTGGGACCCAGCATTTT. Translation gives CAISESVGAPGTQHF.

This clonotype was seen repeatedly, ten times or more. The chain uses TRBV5-1 and TRBJ2-1, with D possibly TRBD1 on 5 matching bases. This CDR3 is 14 amino acids long. Germline CDR1 and CDR2: SGHRS and YFSETQ. Trimming took off 7 bases at V and 9 bases at J, with 20 bases between the two ends. Here the CDR3 reads CASEGTGFGFEQFF. CDR3 bases: TGCGCCAGCGAAGGAACAGGATTCGGATTTGAGCAGTTCTTC.

Concerning this clonotype itself: A read error may account for a junction end that differs from germline. The chain recombines TRBV30 with TRBJ1-3; D remains unclear. The length of the CDR3 is 15 residues. CDR1 is GTSNPN and CDR2 is SVGIG in the germline V gene (reference sequence). The CDR3 DNA follows: TGTACCTGGAGCCACCCGCGGAACTCTGGAAACACCATATATTTT. This codes for CTWSHPRNSGNTIYF.

This clonotype was observed a handful of times. One base away lies a much larger clone, so this may be a sequencing read error. V is TRBV11-3 and J is TRBJ2-5; perhaps TRBD1 as D (5 bases). Per the germline V gene, CDR1 is SGHNT and CDR2 is YENEEA. This CDR3 has 15 amino acids. V lost 5 bases and J 1 base, leaving 14 bases between the germline ends. CDR3 bases: TGTGCCAGCAGCCCAGGGTTCAGGTGCCAAGAGACCCAGTACTTC. Translation: CASSPGFRCQETQYF.

This clonotype was observed many times. V usage is TRBV6-1 and J usage is TRBJ2-1; D call uncertain. The ends were cut back, 6 bases at V and 2 bases at J, with 8 bases in the middle. This CDR3 is built from 13 residues. Germline CDR1 is MNHNS and CDR2 is SASEGT. The CDR3 reads CASRLGTYNEQFF. As DNA, the CDR3 is TGTGCCAGCAGGCTGGGGACCTACAATGAGCAGTTCTTC.

There are many counts of this clonotype. The chain recombines TRBV4-3 with TRBJ2-3; D uncertain. The germline gives CDR1 LGHNA, CDR2 YSLEER. Trimming left V 0 bases short and J 3 bases short, with 7 bases between. CDR3 length equals 14 residues. CDR3 bases: TGCGCCAGCAGCCAAGATAAAGGAACAGATACGCAGTATTTT. The encoded protein is CASSQDKGTDTQYF.

This clonotype has a count of ten or more. The genes are TRBV12-3 or TRBV12-4 and TRBJ2-1; TRBD2 aligns across 9 bases. The length of the CDR3 is 14 residues. V shed 6 bases and J 6 bases; nucleotides not matched to a gene: 6. In nucleotides, the CDR3 is TGTGCCAGCAGCTATACTAGCGGGTCCAATGAGCAGTTCTTC. Amino acid sequence: CASSYTSGSNEQFF.

This clonotype was detected ten times or more. This sequence joins TRBV16 and TRBJ2-7, with unresolved D. The germline V and J ends were trimmed by 0 bases and 4 bases, with 4 bases remaining between them. The V gene's germline CDR1 is KGHSY and CDR2 FQNENV. The CDR3 runs to 12 residues. The CDR3 reads CASSQSGYEQYF. The CDR3 nucleotides read TGTGCCAGCAGCCAATCTGGGTACGAGCAGTACTTC.

This clonotype was counted at least ten times. This CDR3 is CASSKLGYGYTF. In DNA, the CDR3 is TGTGCCAGCAGCAAACTAGGATACGGCTACACCTTC. This rearrangement joins TRBV7-2 to TRBJ1-2, with unresolved D. The CDR3 is 12 residues long. Germline assignment: CDR1 SGHTA and CDR2 FQGNSA. Trimming shortened V by 5 bases and J by 8 bases, and 12 bases separated the two germline ends.

This clonotype was seen many times. The V call is TRBV4-1, the J call TRBJ2-5; D uncertain. The CDR3 extends over 15 amino acids. Germline-derived CDR1 and CDR2 are MGHRA and YSYEKL. The ends were cut back, 2 bases at V and 2 bases at J, with 12 bases in the middle. CDR3 protein: CASSQNPSMQETQYF. The CDR3 coding sequence is TGCGCCAGCAGCCAAAATCCTAGTATGCAAGAGACCCAGTACTTC.

Notes on this clonotype: One end of the junction is discordant with germline, which a read error may explain. The chain employs TRBV6-1 and TRBJ2-6; 7 bases align to TRBD1. Germline CDR1 is MNHNS and CDR2 is SASEGT. CDR3 size: 15 residues. CDR3 nucleotide sequence: TGTGCAAGCAGACAGGGTTTGTCTGGGGCCAACGTCCTGACTTTC. Translated, it gives CASRQGLSGANVLTF.

There are a few counts of this clonotype. The chain couples TRBV19 to TRBJ1-5, with a possible D match to TRBD1 (6 bases). This CDR3 is 15 amino acids long. With 7 bases removed from V and 0 bases from J, the gap between germline ends came to 13 bases. Germline values: CDR1 LNHDA, CDR2 SQIVND (reference sequence). The CDR3 here is CASIGTSDSNQPQHF. As DNA, the CDR3 is TGTGCCAGTATTGGGACATCGGATAGCAATCAGCCCCAGCATTTT.

This clonotype was observed at least ten times. The chain employs TRBV19 and TRBJ1-5; D ambiguous. Germline loops: CDR1 LNHDA, CDR2 SQIVND (reference sequence). The CDR3 has 12 residues. Trimming stripped 6 bases from V and 4 bases from J, with 7 bases between. The DNA for the CDR3 is TGTGCCAGTAGACCCAATAATCAGCCCCAGCATTTT. It yields the protein CASRPNNQPQHF.

Notes on this clonotype: Its ends do not fully match the called genes, so a read error is possible. The genes are TRBV2 and TRBJ1-2; D is undetermined. The CDR3 has 13 residues. In germline, CDR1 is SNHLY, CDR2 FYNNEI. CDR3 nucleotide sequence: TGTGCCATGTCGCCTACCACCGGCACAGCCAAACAGTTC. Translation gives CAMSPTTGTAKQF.

This clonotype was detected many times. The V call is TRBV18, the J call TRBJ1-1; no clear D. The CDR3 runs 14 residues. V lost 1 base and J 1 base, leaving 7 bases between the germline ends. Per the germline V gene, CDR1 is KGHSH and CDR2 is LQKENI. CDR3 nucleotide sequence: TGTGCCAGCTCACCACTTAAAGGGAACACTGAAGCTTTCTTT. Its protein product is CASSPLKGNTEAFF.

This clonotype showed up many times. This chain joins TRBV5-4 and TRBJ2-1, with 8 bases lining up with TRBD2. Germline V gene sequence: CDR1 SGHNT, CDR2 YYREEE (reference sequence). V was pared by 2 bases and J by 9 bases, with 13 bases of the junction left unmatched. The CDR3 spans 16 residues. CDR3 sequence: CASSFKRETRLGEQFF. CDR3 coding DNA: TGTGCCAGCAGCTTTAAGCGGGAGACTCGCCTCGGTGAGCAGTTCTTC. The full variable domain, rest sourced from reference TRBV5-4 and TRBJ2-1, is ETGVTQSPTHLIKTRGQQVTLRCSSQSGHNTVSWYQQALGQGPQFIFQYYREEENGRGNFPPRFSGLQFPNYSSELNVNALELDDSALYLCASSFKRETRLGEQFFGPGTRLTVL.

V is TRBV11-2 and J is TRBJ2-7; 10 nucleotides match TRBD1. The CDR3 is 14 residues long. Per germline, CDR1 SGHAT and CDR2 FQNNGV. J gave up 4 bases and V 5 bases, and 5 bases lay outside the gene matches. This CDR3 reads CASSLDRGGYEQYF. CDR3 nucleotide sequence: TGTGCCAGCAGCCTGGACAGGGGGGGATACGAGCAGTACTTC.

For this clonotype: A much larger clone differs by one base, so this may be a read error. This chain links TRBV25-1 with TRBJ1-4; D perhaps matches TRBD1 (5 bases). The CDR3 is 15 residues long. Germline CDR1 and CDR2: MGHDK and SYGVNS. The chain's CDR3 is CARSEGRATNEKLFF. The CDR3 nucleotides are TGTGCCAGAAGTGAGGGGAGGGCTACTAATGAAAAACTGTTTTTT.

V and J are TRBV19 and TRBJ1-2; maybe TRBD1 (5 bases). CDR3 length: 16 amino acids. Trimming stripped 3 bases from V and 3 bases from J, with 17 bases between. The germline V gene encodes CDR1 LNHDA and CDR2 SQIVND (reference sequence). This chain's CDR3 is CASSMPNGGADYGYTF. The DNA for the CDR3 is TGTGCCAGTAGTATGCCCAATGGGGGAGCGGACTATGGCTACACCTTC.

This clonotype was recorded at least ten times. The rearrangement links TRBV19 to TRBJ2-7; D may be TRBD1 (6 bases). CDR1 LNHDA and CDR2 SQIVND come from the germline V gene (reference sequence). The CDR3 totals 15 residues. V lost 6 bases and J lost 1, with 16 bases in between. CDR3 sequence reads: CASSTRGSRSYEQYF. In DNA form, the CDR3 reads TGTGCCAGTAGCACCAGGGGCTCCCGATCCTACGAGCAGTACTTC.

This clonotype came up many times. This chain joins TRBV20-1 and TRBJ2-7, with D perhaps TRBD1 or TRBD2 (6 bases each). This CDR3 has 14 residues. The ends were cut back, 0 bases at V and 3 bases at J, with 12 bases in the middle. The V gene's germline CDR1 is DFQATT and CDR2 SNEGSKA (reference sequence). The CDR3, as DNA: TGCAGTGCTAGAGACAGGAGGGGGAACTACGAGCAGTACTTC. Residues: CSARDRRGNYEQYF.